Listed below are T cell receptor beta chains from one sample, sequenced in a study of early T cells in non-severe SARS-CoV-2 infection. Using its own MiXCR run on the 5' RACE reads, TCRdb lists one record per CDR3 protein. The sample yields roughly 66,000 distinct CDR3 sequences, approximately 9% seen once. Sample: whole blood. The source is an adult who was a healthcare worker with PCR-confirmed SARS-CoV-2 infection or an uninfected control (not recorded which). The CDR3 runs from the conserved cysteine through the conserved F or W. The D gene is left open where the match is weak. Part of the rows lack a size; the others show once, few, many or a class for expanded clones.

clone size: many
D gene: TRBD1
J gene: TRBJ2-1
V gene: TRBV3-1
CDR3 protein: CASSQAGQGAYNEQFF
CDR3 DNA: TGTGCCAGCAGCCAAGCGGGACAGGGGGCCTACAATGAGCAGTTCTTC

clone size: many
D gene: .
J gene: TRBJ2-3
V gene: TRBV24-1
CDR3 protein: CATGSGTDTQYF
CDR3 DNA: TGTGCCACAGGGTCGGGGACAGATACGCAGTATTTT

clone size: many
D gene: .
J gene: TRBJ2-7
V gene: TRBV9
CDR3 protein: CASSRRDTFYEQYF
CDR3 DNA: TGTGCCAGCAGTCGACGGGACACTTTCTACGAGCAGTACTTC

clone size: many
D gene: .
J gene: TRBJ1-1
V gene: TRBV2
CDR3 protein: CASSVSRANTEAFF
CDR3 DNA: TGTGCCAGCAGTGTGTCAAGAGCGAACACTGAAGCTTTCTTT

clone size: few
D gene: .
J gene: TRBJ2-4
V gene: TRBV3-1
CDR3 protein: CASSQKVHRLAKNIQYF
CDR3 DNA: TGTGCCAGCAGCCAAAAGGTCCACCGACTAGCCAAAAACATTCAGTACTTC

clone size: many
D gene: .
J gene: TRBJ1-2
V gene: TRBV20-1
CDR3 protein: CSATKAGLWAGYTF
CDR3 DNA: TGCAGTGCGACTAAGGCCGGACTATGGGCTGGCTACACCTTC

clone size: few
D gene: .
J gene: TRBJ2-1
V gene: TRBV13
CDR3 protein: CASSLSPYNEQFF
CDR3 DNA: TGTGCCAGCAGCTTAAGTCCCTACAATGAGCAGTTCTTC

clone size: many
D gene: .
J gene: TRBJ2-7
V gene: TRBV5-5
CDR3 protein: CASSLAEEQYF
CDR3 DNA: TGTGCCAGCAGCTTGGCGGAAGAGCAGTACTTC

clone size: many
D gene: TRBD1
J gene: TRBJ2-3
V gene: TRBV10-3
CDR3 protein: CAIHGQEQNTQYF
CDR3 DNA: TGTGCCATCCACGGACAGGAGCAAAATACGCAGTATTTT

clone size: many
D gene: TRBD2
J gene: TRBJ2-1
V gene: TRBV10-3
CDR3 protein: CAISESGTSGIDEQFF
CDR3 DNA: TGTGCCATCAGTGAGTCGGGGACTAGCGGGATTGATGAGCAGTTCTTC

clone size: few
D gene: TRBD2
J gene: TRBJ2-2
V gene: TRBV28
CDR3 protein: CASSPLAGGTGELFF
CDR3 DNA: TGTGCCAGCAGTCCACTAGCGGGAGGCACCGGGGAGCTGTTTTTT

clone size: many
D gene: .
J gene: TRBJ2-5
V gene: TRBV28
CDR3 protein: CASSVRLQETQYF
CDR3 DNA: TGTGCCAGCAGTGTCAGGCTCCAAGAGACCCAGTACTTC

clone size: many
D gene: .
J gene: TRBJ1-5
V gene: TRBV12-3/TRBV12-4
CDR3 protein: CASSFQGSRQPQHF
CDR3 DNA: TGTGCCAGCAGTTTTCAGGGATCGAGGCAGCCCCAGCATTTT

clone size: once
D gene: TRBD2
J gene: TRBJ2-5
V gene: TRBV29-1
CDR3 protein: CSAWTSGGAQETQYF
CDR3 DNA: TGCAGCGCATGGACTAGCGGGGGGGCGCAAGAGACCCAGTACTTC

clone size: .
D gene: .
J gene: TRBJ1-2
V gene: TRBV28
CDR3 protein: CASSLIARLSGYTF
CDR3 DNA: TGTGCCAGCAGTTTGATCGCGCGGCTTTCCGGCTACACCTTC

clone size: .
D gene: .
J gene: TRBJ2-7
V gene: TRBV4-2
CDR3 protein: CASSQDPGSSYEQYF
CDR3 DNA: TGTGCCAGCAGCCAAGATCCCGGCAGCTCCTACGAGCAGTACTTC

clone size: many
D gene: .
J gene: TRBJ1-1
V gene: TRBV10-3
CDR3 protein: CAISDRRSDTEAFF
CDR3 DNA: TGTGCCATCAGTGATCGTCGTTCGGACACTGAAGCTTTCTTT

clone size: .
D gene: TRBD2
J gene: TRBJ2-5
V gene: TRBV7-6
CDR3 protein: CASSLGGTSGSRGETQYF
CDR3 DNA: TGTGCCAGCAGCTTAGGCGGGACTAGCGGGAGCAGAGGGGAGACCCAGTACTTC

clone size: few
D gene: .
J gene: TRBJ2-7
V gene: TRBV20-1
CDR3 protein: CSAAEGLYEQYF
CDR3 DNA: TGCAGTGCTGCCGAAGGCCTCTACGAGCAGTACTTC

clone size: few
D gene: .
J gene: TRBJ2-5
V gene: TRBV2
CDR3 protein: CASSETVEETQYF
CDR3 DNA: TGTGCCAGCAGTGAAACCGTGGAAGAGACCCAGTACTTC

clone size: .
D gene: TRBD2
J gene: TRBJ2-3
V gene: TRBV7-2
CDR3 protein: CASSRRILAGADTQYF
CDR3 DNA: TGTGCCAGCAGCCGTCGCATACTAGCGGGCGCAGATACGCAGTATTTT

clone size: .
D gene: TRBD1
J gene: TRBJ1-2
V gene: TRBV6-6
CDR3 protein: CASSYGDSLYGYTF
CDR3 DNA: TGTGCCAGCAGTTACGGGGACAGCCTCTATGGCTACACCTTC

clone size: few
D gene: .
J gene: TRBJ2-2
V gene: TRBV4-2
CDR3 protein: CASSQVLGENTGELFF
CDR3 DNA: TGTGCCAGCAGCCAAGTTTTAGGGGAGAACACCGGGGAGCTGTTTTTT

clone size: few
D gene: .
J gene: TRBJ2-7
V gene: TRBV7-2
CDR3 protein: CASSPGERMTFYEQYF
CDR3 DNA: TGTGCCAGCAGCCCCGGGGAGAGGATGACCTTTTACGAGCAGTACTTC